Following are 14 T cell receptor beta chains from one sample sequenced in a study of Ad26.COV2.S vaccination and SARS-CoV-2 variants. Regarding treatment: roughly 20 received Ad26.COV2.S at low or high dose, single or two shots; about 5 received placebo; per-sample allocation not given. Collection of samples fell on day 63 after the first vaccine or placebo injection. Produced via immunoSEQ multiplex PCR; TCRdb's table is partial and in-frame only. The top ten hold roughly 10% of the sample, which has 200,000 to 250,000 clones, approximately 90% seen once. Sequencing used peripheral blood, obtained in a trial of Ad26.COV2.S vaccine versus placebo. The receptors were gathered from a person between 18 and 60 years old who received the Ad26.COV2.S COVID-19 vaccine or a placebo.

This chain uses TRBV9 with TRBJ2-3; D tentatively fits TRBD1 or TRBD2 (5 bases each). CDR3 length: 15 amino acids. CDR1 is SGDLS and CDR2 is YYNGEE in the germline V gene. Trimming stripped 0 bases from V and 10 bases from J, with 18 bases between. The CDR3 sequence: CASSVDQAVRGSQYF. As DNA, the CDR3 is TGTGCCAGCAGCGTAGATCAAGCGGTGAGGGGTTCGCAGTATTTT.

The chain uses TRBV6-5 and TRBJ2-7; a weak D match, TRBD1 (6 bases). Deletions cut 7 bases from V and 6 bases from J, with 16 bases between. CDR1 and CDR2 (germline): MNHEY, SVGAGI. This CDR3 region has 13 residues. The CDR3 region is CASTNRARTEQYF. The CDR3 nucleotides are TGTGCCAGCACTAACAGGGCACGGACCGAGCAGTACTTC.

V and J are TRBV5-6 and TRBJ1-2; D call uncertain. CDR1 SGHDT and CDR2 YYEEEE come from the germline V gene. V lost 2 bases and J 4 bases, leaving 9 bases between the germline ends. The CDR3 length is 13 residues. CDR3 coding DNA: TGTGCCAGCAGCTTAAAGGTTACCTATGGCTACACCTTC. This gives the protein CASSLKVTYGYTF.

The chain carries TRBV6-6 and TRBJ1-1; TRBD1 might be the D (5 bases). The CDR3 length is 16 residues. V lost 6 bases to trimming and J lost 5 bases, with 22 bases between them. Germline loops: CDR1 MNHNY, CDR2 SVGAGI (reference sequence). The CDR3: CASSLQGGIRKTEAFF. For the CDR3, the DNA is TGTGCCAGCAGCCTTCAGGGCGGTATAAGAAAGACTGAAGCTTTCTTT.

The J gene is TRBJ2-2, the V gene TRBV10-3, with 10 bases that match TRBD2. CDR3 length: 16 amino acids. The germline V gene encodes CDR1 ENHRY and CDR2 SYGVKD. With V trimmed by 1 base and J by 4 bases, 3 bases remained unmatched. The CDR3: CAISEWLAGVTGELFF. CDR3 DNA sequence: TGTGCCATCAGTGAGTGGCTAGCGGGGGTCACCGGGGAGCTGTTTTTT.

The chain uses TRBV11-2 and TRBJ2-7, with TRBD2 as a possible D gene (6 bases). This CDR3 comprises 15 residues. Trimming took off 0 bases at V and 5 bases at J, with 14 bases between the two ends. CDR1 is SGHAT and CDR2 is FQNNGV in the germline V gene. The chain's CDR3 is CASSLEEGWLDEQYF. Written as DNA, the CDR3 is TGTGCCAGCAGCTTAGAGGAGGGCTGGTTGGACGAGCAGTACTTC.

The chain joins TRBV19 to TRBJ1-2; D remains ambiguous. Germline lookup yields CDR1 LNHDA and CDR2 SQIVND (reference sequence). V was cut by 3 bases and J by 7 bases, with 9 bases left in between. The CDR3 loop spans 12 amino acids. The CDR3 reads CASSMVTRGYTF. CDR3 coding DNA: TGTGCCAGTAGTATGGTGACACGTGGCTACACCTTC.

The gene calls are TRBV18 and TRBJ1-6; D is perhaps TRBD1 (6 bases). Trimming shortened V by 5 bases and J by 7 bases, and 12 bases separated the two germline ends. Looked up from germline, CDR1 is KGHSH and CDR2 is LQKENI. The CDR3 loop spans 14 amino acids. The CDR3 loop reads CASSERGGNSPLHF. The CDR3 nucleotides are TGTGCCAGCTCAGAACGAGGGGGAAATTCACCCCTCCACTTT. The full variable domain, in which reference TRBV18 and TRBJ1-6 provide the parts outside the CDR3, is NAGVMQNPRHLVRRRGQEARLRCSPMKGHSHVYWYRQLPEEGLKFMVYLQKENIIDESGMPKERFSAEFPKEGPSILRIQQVVRGDSAAYFCASSERGGNSPLHFGNGTRLTVT.

The gene calls are TRBV5-5 and TRBJ2-3, with 9 bases lining up with TRBD2. Germline V gives CDR1 SGHKS, CDR2 YYEKEE (reference sequence). This CDR3 has 19 residues. V shed 0 bases and J 6 bases; nucleotides not matched to a gene: 17. The DNA of the CDR3 is TGTGCCAGCAGCTTGGTTTGGCGGGGGGGCCTGGGATTGGCGGATACGCAGTATTTT. Its protein product is CASSLVWRGGLGLADTQYF.

V and J are TRBV15 and TRBJ2-2; 7 bases align to TRBD2. The germline gives CDR1 LNHNV, CDR2 YYDKDF (reference sequence). Trimming took 1 base from V and 1 from J; bases not matched to a gene: 3. This CDR3 is built from 16 residues. CDR3 sequence reads: CATSRGSGVNTGELFF. The CDR3 coding sequence is TGTGCCACCAGCAGAGGCAGCGGGGTGAACACCGGGGAGCTGTTTTTT.

This clone was counted once. The chain links TRBV28 to TRBJ2-7, with D perhaps matching TRBD1 (6 bases). Germline values: CDR1 MDHEN, CDR2 SYDVKM. The CDR3 runs 15 residues. V lost 2 bases to trimming and J lost 2 bases, with 13 bases between them. Here the CDR3 DNA reads TGTGCCAGCAGTTTAAGGGGCAGGGGCACCTACGAGCAGTACTTC. Translation gives CASSLRGRGTYEQYF.

This clone was observed once. The chain links TRBV29-1 to TRBJ2-3, with D possibly matching TRBD2 (6 bases). V gave up 4 bases and J gave up 0 bases, with 17 bases separating them. From germline, CDR1 is SQVTM and CDR2 ANQGSEA. The CDR3 consists of 16 residues. In nucleotides, the CDR3 is TGCAGCGTTGCGGGACTCTCAGATGGGAGCACAGATACGCAGTATTTT. Amino acids: CSVAGLSDGSTDTQYF.

The chain employs TRBV28 and TRBJ1-2; perhaps TRBD1 as D (6 bases). V was cut by 2 bases and J by 2 bases, with 18 bases left in between. The CDR3 is made up of 17 amino acids. Germline V gene data show CDR1 as MDHEN and CDR2 as SYDVKM. CDR3 protein: CASSLEGTGISNYGYTF. The DNA of the CDR3 is TGTGCCAGCAGTTTAGAGGGAACAGGGATCTCAAACTATGGCTACACCTTC.

V and J are TRBV29-1 and TRBJ2-5, with 8 bases identical to TRBD1. This CDR3 contains 15 residues. Per germline, CDR1 SQVTM and CDR2 ANQGSEA. Unmatched junction bases numbered 15, after V lost 7 bases and J lost 5 bases. CDR3 coding DNA: TGCAGCGAGATTCCACAACAGGGGGTGGGGGAGACCCAGTACTTC. Its protein product is CSEIPQQGVGETQYF.